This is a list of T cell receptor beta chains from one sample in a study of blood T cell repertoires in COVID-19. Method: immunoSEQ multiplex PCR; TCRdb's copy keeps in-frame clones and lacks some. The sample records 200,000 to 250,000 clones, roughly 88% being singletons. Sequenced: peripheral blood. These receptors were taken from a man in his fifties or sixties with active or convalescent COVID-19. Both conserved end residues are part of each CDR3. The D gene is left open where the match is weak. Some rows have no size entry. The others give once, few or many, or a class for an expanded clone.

CASSLAGPEKLFF	TGTGCCAGCAGCTTAGCCGGTCCCGAAAAACTGTTTTTT	NA	NA	TRBV11-2	TRBJ1-4
CASSSGQGEGYTF	TGCGCCAGCAGCTCGGGACAGGGGGAAGGCTACACCTTC	TRBD1	few	TRBV5-1	TRBJ1-2
CASSLDGGPATQYF	TGCGCCAGCAGCTTAGACGGGGGACCTGCGACCCAGTACTTC	NA	once	TRBV5-1	TRBJ2-5
CASSHDRGETQYF	TGTGCCAGTAGCCACGATCGGGGAGAGACCCAGTACTTC	NA	NA	TRBV19	TRBJ2-5
CASSLYTNTGELFF	TGTGCCAGCAGCTTGTACACGAACACCGGGGAGCTGTTTTTT	NA	NA	TRBV5-7	TRBJ2-2
CASSRGLQETQYF	TGTGCCAGCTCACGGGGACTCCAAGAGACCCAGTACTTC	NA	once	TRBV18	TRBJ2-5
CASSEGHNYGYTF	TGTGCCAGCAGCGAGGGGCATAACTATGGCTACACCTTC	NA	NA	TRBV9	TRBJ1-2
CASSQDTAGNTIYF	TGCGCCAGCAGCCAGGATACGGCTGGAAACACCATATATTTT	NA	few	TRBV5-1	TRBJ1-3
CASSYVGETQYF	TGTGCCAGCAGTTACGTCGGGGAGACCCAGTACTTC	NA	NA	TRBV6-2/TRBV6-3	TRBJ2-5
CASSRSGHRSSYNSPLHF	TGTGCCAGTAGTCGGTCAGGACATAGGAGCTCCTATAATTCACCCCTCCACTTT	NA	NA	TRBV19	TRBJ1-6
CASSHEGTGGYETQYF	TGTGCCAGCTCTCACGAAGGGACAGGGGGCTATGAGACCCAGTACTTC	TRBD1	once	TRBV18	TRBJ2-5
CASSEALSGRYQETQYF	TGTGCCAGCAGTGAAGCGCTTAGCGGGAGGTATCAAGAGACCCAGTACTTC	TRBD2	NA	TRBV6-1	TRBJ2-5
CASSQFPGQGSSSYNEQFF	TGTGCCAGCAGCCAATTCCCGGGACAGGGGAGCAGCTCCTACAATGAGCAGTTCTTC	TRBD1	NA	TRBV14	TRBJ2-1
CASSQGQVISYGYTF	TGTGCCAGCAGCCAGGGACAGGTTATATCCTATGGCTACACCTTC	TRBD1	NA	TRBV7-2	TRBJ1-2
CASSLSGGAGSGELFF	TGTGCCAGCAGCCTTAGCGGGGGGGCCGGATCCGGGGAGCTGTTTTTT	TRBD2	NA	TRBV5-4	TRBJ2-2
CASSIQANYGYTF	TGTGCCAGCAGCATCCAGGCTAACTATGGCTACACCTTC	NA	once	TRBV14	TRBJ1-2
CASSTPGLGGRAGDTQYF	TGTGCCAGCAGTACCCCAGGGCTAGGCGGGAGGGCCGGGGATACGCAGTATTTT	TRBD2	once	TRBV27	TRBJ2-3
CASIEFAGYGYTF	TGTGCCAGCATTGAGTTCGCGGGCTATGGCTACACCTTC	NA	NA	TRBV2	TRBJ1-2
CASSSLSRQRGGETQYF	TGTGCCAGCAGCTCCCTCTCCAGACAGAGGGGGGGAGAGACCCAGTACTTC	NA	NA	TRBV11-2	TRBJ2-5
CASSRTSGGPGNEQFF	TGTGCCAGCTCTAGGACTAGCGGGGGCCCTGGGAATGAGCAGTTCTTC	TRBD2	NA	TRBV18	TRBJ2-1
CASSPGDRIQNIQYF	TGTGCCAGCAGCCCGGGGGACAGAATCCAAAACATTCAGTACTTC	NA	NA	TRBV5-4	TRBJ2-4
CATGRGSGTNTQYF	TGTGCCACCGGTCGCGGTAGCGGGACCAATACGCAGTATTTT	TRBD2	NA	TRBV15	TRBJ2-3
CASSLLGAEEVPLHF	TGTGCCAGCAGCTTACTGGGGGCTGAAGAAGTCCCCCTCCACTTT	NA	few	TRBV7-9	TRBJ1-6
CASRDMYNSPLHF	TGTGCCAGCAGGGACATGTATAATTCACCCCTCCACTTT	NA	NA	TRBV7-2	TRBJ1-6
CASSRQGDAGELFF	TGTGCCAGCAGCAGACAGGGGGACGCCGGGGAGCTGTTTTTT	TRBD1	NA	TRBV13	TRBJ2-2
CASSATGSNQPQHF	TGTGCCAGCAGCGCTACAGGCAGCAATCAGCCCCAGCATTTT	NA	NA	TRBV9	TRBJ1-5
CASSREGGTDTQYF	TGTGCCAGCAGTCGGGAGGGAGGGACAGATACGCAGTATTTT	TRBD2	NA	TRBV6-6	TRBJ2-3
CASSLAGTPIEKLFF	TGCGCCAGCAGCTTGGCCGGGACACCTATTGAAAAACTGTTTTTT	NA	NA	TRBV5-1	TRBJ1-4
CASSKAPWGGPRTDTQYF	TGTGCCAGCAGCAAAGCGCCGTGGGGGGGTCCTCGCACAGATACGCAGTATTTT	NA	NA	TRBV21-1	TRBJ2-3
CASSLWGAGYGYTF	TGTGCCAGCAGTTTATGGGGGGCCGGCTATGGCTACACCTTC	NA	NA	TRBV28	TRBJ1-2
CASSFRDSHSGANVLTF	TGTGCCAGCAGCTTTCGGGACAGTCACTCTGGGGCCAACGTCCTGACTTTC	TRBD1	NA	TRBV4-2	TRBJ2-6
CAIGPGRGTDTQYF	TGTGCCATCGGCCCCGGCCGGGGCACAGATACGCAGTATTTT	NA	NA	TRBV10-3	TRBJ2-3
CAWSSGEGQPQHF	TGTGCCTGGAGTTCAGGGGAGGGGCAGCCCCAGCATTTT	NA	NA	TRBV30	TRBJ1-5
CASRPQGGETQYF	TGTGCCAGCAGGCCCCAGGGGGGAGAGACCCAGTACTTC	NA	NA	TRBV7-2	TRBJ2-5
CASGNTGYGNTEAFF	TGTGCCAGCGGAAATACAGGGTATGGGAACACTGAAGCTTTCTTT	NA	NA	TRBV28	TRBJ1-1
CASSPRGGHQETQYF	TGTGCCAGCTCACCTCGGGGGGGACACCAAGAGACCCAGTACTTC	TRBD2	NA	TRBV18	TRBJ2-5
CASSLAGQAYNEQFF	TGTGCCAGCAGTTTGGCGGGACAGGCATACAATGAGCAGTTCTTC	TRBD1	NA	TRBV6-2/TRBV6-3	TRBJ2-1
CASSRQGVEKLFF	TGCGCCAGCTCTCGGCAGGGTGTTGAAAAACTGTTTTTT	NA	NA	TRBV5-1	TRBJ1-4
CASKPGTANTGELFF	TGTGCCAGCAAACCTGGGACAGCGAACACCGGGGAGCTGTTTTTT	TRBD1	NA	TRBV7-9	TRBJ2-2
CASRRGGANTGELFF	TGCGCCAGCAGACGAGGAGGGGCCAACACCGGGGAGCTGTTTTTT	NA	once	TRBV4-1	TRBJ2-2
CASSSRGAGTEAFF	TGCGCCAGCAGCTCCAGGGGGGCCGGCACTGAAGCTTTCTTT	TRBD1	NA	TRBV5-1	TRBJ1-1
CASSPPPRGVYEQYF	TGTGCCAGCAGCCCCCCGCCCCGCGGGGTCTACGAGCAGTACTTC	NA	NA	TRBV11-2	TRBJ2-7
CASSLSGQGGLGNQPQHF	TGTGCCAGCAGTTTGTCGGGGCAGGGGGGTCTAGGCAATCAGCCCCAGCATTTT	TRBD1	NA	TRBV28	TRBJ1-5
CASSSKGFSNQPQHF	TGTGCCAGCAGTTCTAAGGGGTTTAGCAATCAGCCCCAGCATTTT	NA	NA	TRBV6-6	TRBJ1-5
CASSRSGSTGELFF	TGTGCCAGCAGCCGATCGGGAAGCACCGGGGAGCTGTTTTTT	NA	NA	TRBV7-3	TRBJ2-2